This TCR beta chain is from a study of cytomegalovirus exposure and HLA in healthy donors. Study overall: Most donors, less than 85% of over 300 genotyped, fell in the Caucasian-associated ancestry cluster.

Both 60 Vbeta primers and 13 Jbeta primers went into the PCR. Using immunoSEQ multiplex PCR, the repertoire was profiled, and TCRdb retains in-frame clones only, with some absent. This table holds 90,000 to 100,000 clones, around three fifths found once. With 2 bases removed from V and 1 base from J, the gap between germline ends came to 14 bases. Germline CDR1 reads SNHLY; CDR2 reads FYNNEI. The CDR3 is 16 residues long. V gene TRBV2 combines with J gene TRBJ1-2; no clear D gene. The TCR originated in a boy aged 5-17 years in good health and CMV-seropositive. The sample consisted of PBMCs. CDR3 sequence (DNA): TGTGCCAGCAGTGAACGGGGAGGGCGAGTTAACTATGGCTACACCTTC. Amino acid sequence: CASSERGGRVNYGYTF.